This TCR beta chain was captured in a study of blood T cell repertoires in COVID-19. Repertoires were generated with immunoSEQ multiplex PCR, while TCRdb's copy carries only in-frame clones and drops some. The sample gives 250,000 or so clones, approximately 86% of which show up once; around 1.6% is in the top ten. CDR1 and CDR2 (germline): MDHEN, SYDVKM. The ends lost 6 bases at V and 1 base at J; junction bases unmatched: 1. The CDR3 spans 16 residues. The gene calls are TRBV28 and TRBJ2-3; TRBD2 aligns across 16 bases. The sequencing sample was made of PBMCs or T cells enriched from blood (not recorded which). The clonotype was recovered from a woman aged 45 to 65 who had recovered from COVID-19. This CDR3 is CASRGLAGGGTDTQYF. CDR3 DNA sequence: TGTGCCAGCAGGGGACTAGCGGGGGGGGGCACAGATACGCAGTATTTT.